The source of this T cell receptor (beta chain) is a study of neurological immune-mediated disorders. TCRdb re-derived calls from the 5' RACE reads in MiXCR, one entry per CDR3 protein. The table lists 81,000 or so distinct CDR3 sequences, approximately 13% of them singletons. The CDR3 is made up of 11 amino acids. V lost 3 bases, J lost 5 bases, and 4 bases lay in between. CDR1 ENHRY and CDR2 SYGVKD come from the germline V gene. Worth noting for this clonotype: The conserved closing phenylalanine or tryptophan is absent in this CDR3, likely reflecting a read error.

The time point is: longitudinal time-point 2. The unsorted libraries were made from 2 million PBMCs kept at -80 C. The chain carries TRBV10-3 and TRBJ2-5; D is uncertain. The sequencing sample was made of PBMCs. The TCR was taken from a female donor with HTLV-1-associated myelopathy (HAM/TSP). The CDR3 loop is CAISELETQYL. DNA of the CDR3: TGTGCCATCAGTGAACTGGAGACCCAGTACTTA.